The T cell receptor beta chain under discussion was sequenced for a study of T cell repertoires in cytomegalovirus infection. The wider study: In the study, CMV epitopes included recently identified HLA-C-restricted and well-studied HLA-B-restricted ones. Public TCR beta signatures indicated both CMV infection and matching HLA type. The study's findings and limits: Cumulative public TCR beta family frequency identified CMV carriers with the relevant HLA. HLA-C-restricted, CMV-specific TCR beta clonotypes were dominant ex vivo.

TCRdb passed the reads through MiXCR, listing each CDR3 protein once. The data hold a few hundred thousand distinct CDR3 sequences, with about 33% observed a single time. The CDR3 loop spans 15 amino acids. Germline CDR1 and CDR2: MDHEN and SYDVKM. J was trimmed by 4 bases and V by 2 bases; bases with no gene match: 6. On this clonotype: Its antigen is undetermined.

V usage is TRBV28 and J usage is TRBJ2-5; 8 bases are shared with TRBD1. This clonotype originated in a human donor in good health (CMV status not recorded). Some clones in this sample may be carry-over from other donors' samples. The sequencing here drew on cultured PBMCs, taken from culture after CMV antigen stimulation. The CDR3 DNA reads as TGTGCCAGCAGTTTAGTAGGACAGGGTATAGAGACCCAGTACTTC. It codes for CASSLVGQGIETQYF.